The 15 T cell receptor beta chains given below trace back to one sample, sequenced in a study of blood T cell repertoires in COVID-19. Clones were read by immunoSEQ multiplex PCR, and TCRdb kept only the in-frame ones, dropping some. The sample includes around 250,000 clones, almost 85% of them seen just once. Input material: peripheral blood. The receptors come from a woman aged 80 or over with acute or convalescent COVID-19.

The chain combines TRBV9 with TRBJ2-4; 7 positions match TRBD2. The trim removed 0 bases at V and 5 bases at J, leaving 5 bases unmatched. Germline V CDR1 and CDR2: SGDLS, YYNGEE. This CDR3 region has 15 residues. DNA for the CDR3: TGTGCCAGCAGCGTAGATGGGGGGGAAGAAAACATTCAGTACTTC. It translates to CASSVDGGEENIQYF.

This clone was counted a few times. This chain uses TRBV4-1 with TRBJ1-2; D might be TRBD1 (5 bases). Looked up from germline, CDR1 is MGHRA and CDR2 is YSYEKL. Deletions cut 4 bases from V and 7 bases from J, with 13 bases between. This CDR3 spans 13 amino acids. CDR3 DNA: TGCGCCAGCAGCCTTGGAGGGGCGACTGGCTACACCTTC. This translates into CASSLGGATGYTF.

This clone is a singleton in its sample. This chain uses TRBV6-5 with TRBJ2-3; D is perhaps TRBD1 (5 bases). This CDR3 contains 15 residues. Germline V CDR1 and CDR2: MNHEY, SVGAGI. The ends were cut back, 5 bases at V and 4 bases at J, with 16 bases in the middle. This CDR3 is CASSKLGQGPDTQYF. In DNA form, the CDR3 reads TGTGCCAGCAGTAAACTCGGGCAGGGTCCAGATACGCAGTATTTT.

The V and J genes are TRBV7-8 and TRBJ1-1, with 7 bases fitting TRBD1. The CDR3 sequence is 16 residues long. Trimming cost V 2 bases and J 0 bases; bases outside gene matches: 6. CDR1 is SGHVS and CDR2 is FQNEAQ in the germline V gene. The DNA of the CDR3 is TGTGCCAGCAGCTTAAGGGACAGATCGATGAACACTGAAGCTTTCTTT. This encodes CASSLRDRSMNTEAFF.

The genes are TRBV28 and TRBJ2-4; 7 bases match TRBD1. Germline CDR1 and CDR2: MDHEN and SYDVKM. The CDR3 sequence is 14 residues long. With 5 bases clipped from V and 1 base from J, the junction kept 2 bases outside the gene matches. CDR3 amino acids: CASSLQGAKNIQYF. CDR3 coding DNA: TGTGCCAGCAGTCTACAGGGGGCCAAAAACATTCAGTACTTC.

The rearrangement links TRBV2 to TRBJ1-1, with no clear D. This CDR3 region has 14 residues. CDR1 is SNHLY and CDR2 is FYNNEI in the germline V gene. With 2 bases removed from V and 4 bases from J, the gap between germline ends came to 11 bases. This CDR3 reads CASSELRVGTEAFF. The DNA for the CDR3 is TGTGCCAGCAGTGAATTACGGGTGGGCACTGAAGCTTTCTTT.

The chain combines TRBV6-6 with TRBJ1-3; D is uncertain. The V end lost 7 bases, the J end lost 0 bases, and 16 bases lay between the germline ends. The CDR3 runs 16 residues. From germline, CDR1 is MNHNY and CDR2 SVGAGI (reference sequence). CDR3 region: CASTQIRFNSGNTIYF. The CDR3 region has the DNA TGTGCCAGCACCCAAATCAGGTTCAACTCTGGAAACACCATATATTTT.

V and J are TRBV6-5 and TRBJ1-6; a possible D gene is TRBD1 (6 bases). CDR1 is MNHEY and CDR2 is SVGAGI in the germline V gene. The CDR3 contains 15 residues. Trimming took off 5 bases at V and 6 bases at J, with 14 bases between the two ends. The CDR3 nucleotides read TGTGCCAGCAGTAACAGGGAAAATGGTAATTCACCCCTCCACTTT. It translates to CASSNRENGNSPLHF.

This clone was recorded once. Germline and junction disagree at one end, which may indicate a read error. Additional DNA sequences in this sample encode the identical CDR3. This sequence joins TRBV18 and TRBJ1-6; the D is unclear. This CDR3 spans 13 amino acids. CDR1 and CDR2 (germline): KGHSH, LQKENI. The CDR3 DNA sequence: TGTGCCAGCTCACCTGGGAGAGATTCGCCCCTCCACTTT. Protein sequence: CASSPGRDSPLHF.

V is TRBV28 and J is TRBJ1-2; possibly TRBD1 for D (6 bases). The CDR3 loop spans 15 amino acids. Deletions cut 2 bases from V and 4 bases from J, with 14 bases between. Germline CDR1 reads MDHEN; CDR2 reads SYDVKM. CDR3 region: CASSLRLTGTYGYTF. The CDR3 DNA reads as TGTGCCAGCAGTTTACGACTTACAGGGACCTATGGCTACACCTTC.

CDR3 loop: CASYLGQVNTEAFF. In DNA form, the CDR3 reads TGTGCCAGCTACTTAGGACAGGTGAACACTGAAGCTTTCTTT. The V gene is TRBV2, the J gene TRBJ1-1, with 7 bases matching TRBD1. Losses at the gene ends were 8 bases for V and 0 bases for J; bases not matched to a gene: 6. CDR3 length: 14 residues. CDR1 and CDR2 (germline): SNHLY, FYNNEI. Complete variable domain (other parts from reference TRBV2 and TRBJ1-1): EPEVTQTPSHQVTQMGQEVILRCVPISNHLYFYWYRQILGQKVEFLVSFYNNEISEKSEIFDDQFSVERPDGSNFTLKIRSTKLEDSAMYFCASYLGQVNTEAFFGQGTRLTVV.

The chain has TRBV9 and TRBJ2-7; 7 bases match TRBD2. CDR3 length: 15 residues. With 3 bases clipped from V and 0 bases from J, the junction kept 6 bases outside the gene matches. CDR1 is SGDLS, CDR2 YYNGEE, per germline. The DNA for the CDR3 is TGTGCCAGCAGCGAGTCGGGAGGCCGCTCCTACGAGCAGTACTTC. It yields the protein CASSESGGRSYEQYF.

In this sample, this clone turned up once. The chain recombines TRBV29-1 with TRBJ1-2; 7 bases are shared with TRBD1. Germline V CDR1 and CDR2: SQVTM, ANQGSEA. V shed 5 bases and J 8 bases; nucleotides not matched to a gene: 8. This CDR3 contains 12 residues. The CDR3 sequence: CSVNDRVDGYTF. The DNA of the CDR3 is TGCAGCGTTAATGACAGGGTGGACGGCTACACCTTC.

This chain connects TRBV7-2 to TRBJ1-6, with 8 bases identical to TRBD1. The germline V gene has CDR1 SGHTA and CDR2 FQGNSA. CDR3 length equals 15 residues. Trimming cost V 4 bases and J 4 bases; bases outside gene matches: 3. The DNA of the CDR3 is TGTGCCAGCAGCTACGACAGGGGTTATAATTCACCCCTCCACTTT. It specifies CASSYDRGYNSPLHF.

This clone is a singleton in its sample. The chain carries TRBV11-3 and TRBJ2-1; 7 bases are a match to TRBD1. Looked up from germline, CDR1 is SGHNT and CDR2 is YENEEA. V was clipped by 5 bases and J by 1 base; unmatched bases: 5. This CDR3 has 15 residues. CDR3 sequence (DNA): TGTGCCAGCAGCCACAGGGGTGGGTCCTACAATGAGCAGTTCTTC. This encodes CASSHRGGSYNEQFF.